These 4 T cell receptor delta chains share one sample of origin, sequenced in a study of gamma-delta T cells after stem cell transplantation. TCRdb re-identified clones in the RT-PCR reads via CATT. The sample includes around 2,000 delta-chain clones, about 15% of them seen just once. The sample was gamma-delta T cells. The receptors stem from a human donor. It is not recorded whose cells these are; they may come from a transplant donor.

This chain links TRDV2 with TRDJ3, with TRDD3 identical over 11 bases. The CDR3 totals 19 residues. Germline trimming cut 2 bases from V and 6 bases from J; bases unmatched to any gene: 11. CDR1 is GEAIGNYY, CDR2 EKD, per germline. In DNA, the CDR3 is TGTGCCTGTGACAAACTGGGGGATAGGCTCTCCGTGGACACCCGACAGATGTTTTTC. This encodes CACDKLGDRLSVDTRQMFF.

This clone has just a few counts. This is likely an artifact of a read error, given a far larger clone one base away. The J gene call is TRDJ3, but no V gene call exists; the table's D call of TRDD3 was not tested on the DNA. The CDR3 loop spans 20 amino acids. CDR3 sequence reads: CACDSAEGDTLSWDTRQMFF. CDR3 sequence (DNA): TGTGCCTGTGACTCCGCGGAGGGGGATACCCTCTCCTGGGACACCCGCCAGATGTTTTTC.

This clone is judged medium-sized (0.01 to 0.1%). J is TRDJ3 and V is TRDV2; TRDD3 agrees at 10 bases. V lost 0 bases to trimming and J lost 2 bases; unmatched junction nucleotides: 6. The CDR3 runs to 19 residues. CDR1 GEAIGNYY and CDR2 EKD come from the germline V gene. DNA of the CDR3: TGTGCCTGTGACACCGTACTGGGGGATCCTACCTGGGACACCCGACAGATGTTTTTC. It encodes CACDTVLGDPTWDTRQMFF.

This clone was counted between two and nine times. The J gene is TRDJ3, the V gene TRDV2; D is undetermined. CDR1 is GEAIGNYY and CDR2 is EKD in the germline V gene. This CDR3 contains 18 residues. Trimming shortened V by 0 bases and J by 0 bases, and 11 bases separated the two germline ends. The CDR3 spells CACDTAGLSSWDTRQMFF. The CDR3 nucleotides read TGTGCCTGTGACACCGCGGGGCTGAGCTCCTGGGACACCCGACAGATGTTTTTC.